The present T cell receptor (beta chain) was sequenced within a study of blood T cell repertoires in COVID-19. Study-wide context: Sources were T cells, B-cell-depleted T cells, or PBMCs; the material itself was cDNA or gDNA.

Unmatched junction bases numbered 8, after V lost 5 bases and J lost 9 bases. This CDR3 contains 15 residues. Germline V gene lookup returns CDR1 KGHSH and CDR2 LQKENI. Only in-frame clones appear in the TCRdb table, and some are missing; sequencing was by immunoSEQ multiplex PCR. The table lists about 140,000 clones, about 81% of them singletons. The rearrangement links TRBV18 to TRBJ2-1, with TRBD2 matching 12 bases. The TCR originated in a woman of 80 years or more with acute or convalescent COVID-19. Material: peripheral blood. DNA of the CDR3: TGTGCCAGCTCAACGACTAGCGGGAGCAAGCGTGAGCAGTTCTTC. Protein sequence: CASSTTSGSKREQFF.